The entry that follows covers one T cell receptor beta chain sequence. CDR1 and CDR2 (germline): SGHTA, FQGNSA. V lost 1 base, J lost 0 bases, and 4 bases stayed unmatched. The CDR3 consists of 17 residues. The sample is drawn from a study of blood T cell repertoires in COVID-19. Overall study: From the United States, Italy and Spain came samples of acute and convalescent COVID-19. T cells, B-cell-depleted T cells, or PBMCs provided the cDNA or gDNA that served as material.

Methods used by the authors: Reference gene primer amplification gave nucleated cell count estimates. Clones were sequenced by immunoSEQ multiplex PCR, and TCRdb holds only the in-frame ones, with some missing. The D gene and trimming were derived from the DNA, and the V and J assignments and clone size from that table. The sample carries 45,000 to 70,000 clones, over 80% recorded once. The sample comprised peripheral blood. The receptor's source is a woman aged 55-70 years with active or convalescent COVID-19. The V call is TRBV7-2, the J call TRBJ1-3; the match to TRBD1 covers 9 bases. The CDR3 loop is CASSLVGQGSSGNTIYF. The CDR3 bases are TGTGCCAGCAGCTTAGTAGGACAGGGGAGCTCTGGAAACACCATATATTTT.